This T cell receptor beta chain stems from a study of Graves' ophthalmopathy and Graves' hyperthyroidism. Turning to the study itself: The study drew peripheral blood at initial diagnosis, before any treatment. Whole-study findings and limits: The blood repertoire also included most expanded thyroid clonotypes above 0.001 frequency.

Active ophthalmopathy (CAS at least 3, NOSPECS at least 4), lasting under 3 months. Enrollment excluded any patients with other autoimmune diseases, uncontrolled infections, pregnancy or lactation. CDR3 regions of TCR beta were amplified from RNA transcripts. HTBI-primed RT-PCR formed the first round, and a multiplex PCR formed the second. Using its own MiXCR run on the multiplex PCR reads, TCRdb lists one record per CDR3 protein. The profile shows over 650,000 distinct CDR3 sequences, about two fifths of them singletons. This clonotype was seen more than once but under ten times. The antigen is unknown. Trimming left V 4 bases short and J 2 bases short, with 17 bases between. CDR1 is DFQATT and CDR2 is SNEGSKA in the germline V gene (reference sequence). The CDR3 has 15 amino acids.

The sequence came from an adult man with Graves' ophthalmopathy. V gene TRBV20-1 combines with J gene TRBJ2-5; D assignment may be TRBD1 or TRBD2 (5 bases each). The source material was peripheral blood. Written as DNA, the CDR3 is TGCAGTGCTATAGGGGTCGAGGGTTTGCAAGAGACCCAGTACTTC. It translates to CSAIGVEGLQETQYF.